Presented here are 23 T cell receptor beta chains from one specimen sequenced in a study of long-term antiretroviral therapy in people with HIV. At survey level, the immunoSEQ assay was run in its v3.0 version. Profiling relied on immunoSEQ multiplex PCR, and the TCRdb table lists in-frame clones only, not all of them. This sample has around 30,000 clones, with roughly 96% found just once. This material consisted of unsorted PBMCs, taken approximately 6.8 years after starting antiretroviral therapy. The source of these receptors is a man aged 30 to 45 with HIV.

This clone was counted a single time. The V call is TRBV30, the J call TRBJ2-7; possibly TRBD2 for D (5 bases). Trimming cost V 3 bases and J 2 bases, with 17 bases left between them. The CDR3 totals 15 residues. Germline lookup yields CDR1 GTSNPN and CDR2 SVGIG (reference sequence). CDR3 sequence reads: CAWRTGTPPPYEQYF. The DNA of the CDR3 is TGTGCCTGGAGGACGGGAACTCCCCCGCCCTACGAGCAGTACTTC. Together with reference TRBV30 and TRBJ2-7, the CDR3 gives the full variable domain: SQTIHQWPATLVQPVGSPLSLECTVEGTSNPNLYWYRQAAGRGLQLLFYSVGIGQISSEVPQNLSASRPQDRQFILSSKKLLLSDSGFYLCAWRTGTPPPYEQYFGPGTRLTVT.

CDR3 protein: CASRGPGIEKLFF. CDR3 sequence (DNA): TGTGCCAGCAGAGGCCCGGGGATTGAAAAACTGTTTTTT. This sequence joins TRBV6-5 and TRBJ1-4; D is uncertain. The germline V and J ends were trimmed by 6 bases and 7 bases, with 12 bases remaining between them. CDR1 is MNHEY and CDR2 is SVGAGI in the germline V gene. The CDR3 consists of 13 residues.

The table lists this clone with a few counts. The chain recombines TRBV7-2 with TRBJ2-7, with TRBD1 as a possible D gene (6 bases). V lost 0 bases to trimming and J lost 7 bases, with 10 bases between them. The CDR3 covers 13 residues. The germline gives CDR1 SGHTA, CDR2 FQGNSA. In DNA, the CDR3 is TGTGCCAGCAGCTTAGCTGGCAGGGGTGAGCAGTACTTC. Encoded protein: CASSLAGRGEQYF.

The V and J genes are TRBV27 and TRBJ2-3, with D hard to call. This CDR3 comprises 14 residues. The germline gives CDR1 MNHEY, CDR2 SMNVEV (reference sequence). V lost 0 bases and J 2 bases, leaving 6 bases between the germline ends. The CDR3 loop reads CASSLSRNTDTQYF. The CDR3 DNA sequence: TGTGCCAGCAGTTTATCTAGGAACACAGATACGCAGTATTTT.

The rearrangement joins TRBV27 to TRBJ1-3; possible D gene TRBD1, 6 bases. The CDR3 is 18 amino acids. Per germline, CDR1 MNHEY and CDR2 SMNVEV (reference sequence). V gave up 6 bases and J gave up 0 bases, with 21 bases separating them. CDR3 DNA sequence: TGTGCCAGCAGGCCCGGACAGCCCGTATTCGGCTCTGGAAACACCATATATTTT. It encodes CASRPGQPVFGSGNTIYF.

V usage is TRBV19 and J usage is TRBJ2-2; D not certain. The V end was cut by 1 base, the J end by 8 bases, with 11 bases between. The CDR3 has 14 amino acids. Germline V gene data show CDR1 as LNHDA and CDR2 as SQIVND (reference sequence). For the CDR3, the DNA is TGTGCCAGTAGTATAGGACTGCATAGGGGGGAGCTGTTTTTT. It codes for CASSIGLHRGELFF.

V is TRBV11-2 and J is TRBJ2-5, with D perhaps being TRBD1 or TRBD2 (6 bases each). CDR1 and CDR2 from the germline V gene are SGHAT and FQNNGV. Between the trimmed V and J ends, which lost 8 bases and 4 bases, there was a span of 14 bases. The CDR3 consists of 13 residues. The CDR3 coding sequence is TGTGCCAGCGCCCCGGAGGGGGGAGAGACCCAGTACTTC. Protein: CASAPEGGETQYF. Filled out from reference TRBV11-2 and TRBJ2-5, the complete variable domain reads EAGVAQSPRYKIIEKRQSVAFWCNPISGHATLYWYQQILGQGPKLLIQFQNNGVVDDSQLPKDRFSAERLKGVDSTLKIQPAKLEDSAVYLCASAPEGGETQYFGPGTRLLVL.

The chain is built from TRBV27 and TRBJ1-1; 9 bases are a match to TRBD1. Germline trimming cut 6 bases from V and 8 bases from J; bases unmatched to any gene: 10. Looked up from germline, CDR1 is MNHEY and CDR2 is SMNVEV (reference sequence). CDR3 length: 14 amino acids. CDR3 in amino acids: CASRPGTGLLEAFF. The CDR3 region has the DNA TGTGCCAGCAGACCCGGGACAGGGTTGTTGGAAGCTTTCTTT.

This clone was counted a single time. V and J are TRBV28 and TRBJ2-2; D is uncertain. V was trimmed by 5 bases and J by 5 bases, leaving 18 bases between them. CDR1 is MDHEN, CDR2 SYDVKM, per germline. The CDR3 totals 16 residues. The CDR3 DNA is TGTGCCAGCAGTCCCCTGTCCGACTGGGGAACCGGGGAGCTGTTTTTT. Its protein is CASSPLSDWGTGELFF. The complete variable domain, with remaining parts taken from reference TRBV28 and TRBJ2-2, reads DVKVTQSSRYLVKRTGEKVFLECVQDMDHENMFWYRQDPGLGLRLIYFSYDVKMKEKGDIPEGYSVSREKKERFSLILESASTNQTSMYLCASSPLSDWGTGELFFGEGSRLTVL.

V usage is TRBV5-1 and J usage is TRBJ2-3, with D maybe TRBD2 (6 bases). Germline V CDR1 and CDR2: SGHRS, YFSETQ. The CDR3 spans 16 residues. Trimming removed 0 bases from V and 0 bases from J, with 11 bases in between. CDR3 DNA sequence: TGCGCCAGCAGCTTGGCCGCGCGGGGAAGCACAGATACGCAGTATTTT. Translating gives CASSLAARGSTDTQYF.

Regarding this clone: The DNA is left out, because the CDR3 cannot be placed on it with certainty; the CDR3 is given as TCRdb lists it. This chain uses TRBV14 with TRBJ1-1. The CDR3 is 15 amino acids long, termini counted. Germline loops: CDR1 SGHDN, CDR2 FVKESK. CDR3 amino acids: CASSQRDFRGTEAFF.

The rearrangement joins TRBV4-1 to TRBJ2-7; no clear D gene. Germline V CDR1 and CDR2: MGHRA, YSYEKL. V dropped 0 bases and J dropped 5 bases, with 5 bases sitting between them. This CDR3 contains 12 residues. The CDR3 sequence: CASSQDNHEQYF. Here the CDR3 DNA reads TGCGCCAGCAGCCAAGATAACCACGAGCAGTACTTC.

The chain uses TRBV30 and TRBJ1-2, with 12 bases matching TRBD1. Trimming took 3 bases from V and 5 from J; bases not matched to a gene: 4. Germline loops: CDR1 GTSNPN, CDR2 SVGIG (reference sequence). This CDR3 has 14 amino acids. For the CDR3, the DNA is TGTGCCTGGAGGGGACAGGGGGCAAGATATGGCTACACCTTC. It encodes CAWRGQGARYGYTF.

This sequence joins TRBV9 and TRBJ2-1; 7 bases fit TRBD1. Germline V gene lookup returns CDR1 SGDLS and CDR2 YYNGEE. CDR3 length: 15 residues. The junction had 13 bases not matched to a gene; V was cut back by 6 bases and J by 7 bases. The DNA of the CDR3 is TGTGCCAGCACGCCCCGGGGACAGTCGGGTAATGAGCAGTTCTTC. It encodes CASTPRGQSGNEQFF. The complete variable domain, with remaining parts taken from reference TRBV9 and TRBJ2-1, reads DSGVTQTPKHLITATGQRVTLRCSPRSGDLSVYWYQQSLDQGLQFLIQYYNGEERAKGNILERFSAQQFPDLHSELNLSSLELGDSALYFCASTPRGQSGNEQFFGPGTRLTVL.

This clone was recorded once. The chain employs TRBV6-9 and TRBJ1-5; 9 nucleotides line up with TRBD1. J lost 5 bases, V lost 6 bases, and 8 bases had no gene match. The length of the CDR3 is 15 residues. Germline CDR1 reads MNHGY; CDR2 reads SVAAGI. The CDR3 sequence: CASRSGQGSHQPQHF. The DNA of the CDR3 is TGTGCCAGCAGAAGCGGACAGGGGTCCCATCAGCCCCAGCATTTT.

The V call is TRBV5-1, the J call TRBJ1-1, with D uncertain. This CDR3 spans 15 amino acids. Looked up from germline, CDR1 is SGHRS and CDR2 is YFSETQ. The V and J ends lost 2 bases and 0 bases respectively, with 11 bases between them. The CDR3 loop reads CASSFGVSMNTEAFF. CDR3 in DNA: TGCGCCAGCAGCTTTGGGGTAAGCATGAACACTGAAGCTTTCTTT.

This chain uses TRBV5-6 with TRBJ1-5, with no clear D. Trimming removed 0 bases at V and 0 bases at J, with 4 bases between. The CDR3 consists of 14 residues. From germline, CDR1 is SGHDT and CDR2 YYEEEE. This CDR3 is CASSLGISNQPQHF. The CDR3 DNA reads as TGTGCCAGCAGCTTGGGAATTAGCAATCAGCCCCAGCATTTT.

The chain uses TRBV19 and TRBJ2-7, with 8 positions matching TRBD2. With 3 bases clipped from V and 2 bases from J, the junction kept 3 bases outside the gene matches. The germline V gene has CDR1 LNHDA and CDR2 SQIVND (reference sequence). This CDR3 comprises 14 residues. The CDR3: CASSISSGTYEQYF. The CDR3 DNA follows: TGTGCCAGTAGTATTAGTAGCGGGACCTACGAGCAGTACTTC.

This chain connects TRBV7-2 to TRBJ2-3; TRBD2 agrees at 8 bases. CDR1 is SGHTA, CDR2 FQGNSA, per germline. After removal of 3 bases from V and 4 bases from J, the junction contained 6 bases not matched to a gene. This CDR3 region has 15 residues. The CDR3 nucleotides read TGTGCCAGCAGCTTCGGCGGGGGGTTTGCAGATACGCAGTATTTT. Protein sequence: CASSFGGGFADTQYF.

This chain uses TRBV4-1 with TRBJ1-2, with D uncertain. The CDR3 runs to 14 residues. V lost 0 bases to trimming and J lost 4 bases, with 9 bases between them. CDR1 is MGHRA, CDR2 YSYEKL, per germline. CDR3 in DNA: TGCGCCAGCAGCCAAGACCTGGTGTTCTATGGCTACACCTTC. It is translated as CASSQDLVFYGYTF.

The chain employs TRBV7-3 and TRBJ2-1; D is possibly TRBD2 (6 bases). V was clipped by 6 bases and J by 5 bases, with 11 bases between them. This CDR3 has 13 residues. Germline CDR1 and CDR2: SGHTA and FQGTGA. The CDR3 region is CASRPSGDNEQFF. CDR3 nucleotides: TGTGCCAGCAGGCCTTCGGGAGACAATGAGCAGTTCTTC.

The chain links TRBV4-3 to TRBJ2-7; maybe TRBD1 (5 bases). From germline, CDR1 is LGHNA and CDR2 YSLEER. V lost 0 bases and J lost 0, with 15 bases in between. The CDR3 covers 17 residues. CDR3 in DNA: TGCGCCAGCAGCCAAGACGTGCAGGACATGTCCTCCTACGAGCAGTACTTC. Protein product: CASSQDVQDMSSYEQYF.

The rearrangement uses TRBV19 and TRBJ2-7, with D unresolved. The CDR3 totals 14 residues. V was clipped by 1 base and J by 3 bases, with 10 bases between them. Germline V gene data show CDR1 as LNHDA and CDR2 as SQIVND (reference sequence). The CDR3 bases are TGTGCCAGTAGTATAGTCTTTTCACACTACGAGCAGTACTTC. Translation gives CASSIVFSHYEQYF.